This record looks at one T cell receptor beta chain sequence and its context. Its antigen is as yet unknown. There were healthy Caucasian individuals from Russia, aged about 6 to 100, serving as donors. The V gene lost 1 base and the J gene lost 3 bases, with 16 bases spanning the gap. CDR3 length equals 16 residues. Germline V gene data show CDR1 as SGHTA and CDR2 as FQGNSA. For the second PCR, which ran for roughly 7 to 11 cycles, a sample-barcoded 5' primer and a J-beta primer mix were used. TCRdb analysed the 5' RACE reads with MiXCR anew, one entry per CDR3 protein. The table records roughly 800,000 distinct CDR3 sequences, 58% of them present only once. This sample was taken from a study of blood T cells in healthy people across ages. Study-level results: No conclusive comparison of naive versus antigen-experienced cells was possible with unsorted PBMCs. Diversity figures based on one million T cells were deemed too low.

Source material: blood. The chain has TRBV7-2 and TRBJ2-7; D possibly corresponds to TRBD2 (5 bases). This TCR was recovered from a man in his thirties or forties in good health. The CDR3 region is CASSLVGSAQLYEQYF. The CDR3 nucleotides are TGTGCCAGCAGCTTAGTAGGGAGCGCCCAACTCTACGAGCAGTACTTC.